These 16 T cell receptor beta chains came from one sample sequenced in a study of vaccination effects on CD4 cells after COVID-19. For these receptors, no antigen is known. Sequencing used immunoSEQ multiplex PCR; TCRdb keeps in-frame clones, though not all of them. This table holds 70,000 to 95,000 clones, 77% found once. Antigen-specific CD4+ T cell clonotypes were called by their expansion after viral peptide-pool culture in ViraFEST. The culture ran for 10 days, and then CD4+ T cells were isolated. As their vaccination, participants received two doses of either BNT162b2 or mRNA-1273. This specimen was CD4+ T cells from PBMCs cultured with HCoV-OC43 spike peptides, taken after COVID-19 vaccination. Stated subset: HCoV-OC43 spike overlapping peptide pool stimulation. Source of these receptors: a human donor who received a COVID-19 vaccine.

The chain is built from TRBV10-3 and TRBJ2-5, with TRBD1 identical over 9 bases. This CDR3 has 16 amino acids. Germline trimming cut 2 bases from V and 5 bases from J; bases unmatched to any gene: 9. The germline CDR1 and CDR2 sequences are ENHRY and SYGVKD. CDR3 loop: CAISETSGQGSETQYF. CDR3 in DNA: TGTGCCATCAGTGAGACCTCTGGACAGGGGTCGGAGACCCAGTACTTC.

The chain uses TRBV4-3 and TRBJ1-5; no definite D call. Trimming pared 0 bases from V and 5 bases from J, leaving 5 bases between. Per germline, CDR1 LGHNA and CDR2 YSLEER. CDR3 length equals 13 residues. The CDR3 protein is CASSQERYQPQHF. In DNA form, the CDR3 reads TGCGCCAGCAGCCAAGAGCGATATCAGCCCCAGCATTTT.

The V and J genes are TRBV4-1 and TRBJ1-5; D gene ambiguous. The CDR3 is 14 residues long. Looked up from germline, CDR1 is MGHRA and CDR2 is YSYEKL. The V gene lost 1 base and the J gene lost 4 bases, with 8 bases spanning the gap. CDR3 sequence (DNA): TGCGCCAGCAGCCAAGCGCTCAGTAATCAGCCCCAGCATTTT. Protein product: CASSQALSNQPQHF.

This rearrangement joins TRBV5-1 to TRBJ1-2, with TRBD1 identical over 8 bases. With 1 base clipped from V and 4 bases from J, the junction kept 12 bases outside the gene matches. CDR1 SGHRS and CDR2 YFSETQ come from the germline V gene. CDR3 length equals 17 residues. The CDR3 loop reads CASSLNPPRTGSYGYTF. CDR3 sequence (DNA): TGCGCCAGCAGCTTGAACCCGCCGAGGACAGGGAGCTATGGCTACACCTTC.

The V call is TRBV2, the J call TRBJ1-1; maybe TRBD1 (5 bases). Germline CDR1 reads SNHLY; CDR2 reads FYNNEI. The CDR3 runs 14 residues. V lost 2 bases to trimming and J lost 1 base, with 8 bases between them. DNA of the CDR3: TGTGCCAGCAGTGAATCAGGGCCGAACACTGAAGCTTTCTTT. Translation: CASSESGPNTEAFF.

The chain carries TRBV7-2 and TRBJ1-6, with D tentatively TRBD1 (6 bases). There are 17 residues in the CDR3. The germline V gene has CDR1 SGHTA and CDR2 FQGNSA. The V and J ends lost 1 base and 0 bases respectively, with 10 bases between them. CDR3 DNA sequence: TGTGCCAGCAGCTTAGGGGGGGCGAGCTCCTATAATTCACCCCTCCACTTT. Its translation: CASSLGGASSYNSPLHF.

This rearrangement joins TRBV6-6 to TRBJ1-3; D unclear. V lost 4 bases to trimming and J lost 7 bases, with 20 bases between them. The CDR3 has 16 amino acids. Germline assignment: CDR1 MNHNY and CDR2 SVGAGI (reference sequence). The DNA for the CDR3 is TGTGCCAGCAGTTCGGGTCGGGGTGTAGAGCGGAACACCATATATTTT. It encodes CASSSGRGVERNTIYF.

This clone turned up a few times. CDR3 sequence reads: CASSVAGGNEQFF. For the CDR3, the DNA is TGTGCCAGCAGCGTAGCGGGGGGTAATGAGCAGTTCTTC. The chain has TRBV9 and TRBJ2-1, with 7 bases lining up with TRBD2. The CDR3 extends over 13 amino acids. V gave up 0 bases and J gave up 7 bases; unmatched junction bases: 1. Per the germline V gene, CDR1 is SGDLS and CDR2 is YYNGEE.

This clone came up a few times. This chain uses TRBV6-1 with TRBJ1-6; no firm D call. The CDR3 spans 16 residues. The V gene's germline CDR1 is MNHNS and CDR2 SASEGT. Deletions cut 4 bases from V and 4 bases from J, with 14 bases between. The CDR3 sequence: CASSGPGNRYNSPLHF. The CDR3 nucleotides read TGTGCCAGCAGTGGGCCCGGGAATCGGTATAATTCACCCCTCCACTTT.

The V call is TRBV28, the J call TRBJ1-2; 7 bases agree with TRBD1. CDR3 length equals 18 residues. V shed 6 bases and J 2 bases; nucleotides not matched to a gene: 18. In germline, CDR1 is MDHEN, CDR2 SYDVKM. CDR3 DNA sequence: TGTGCCAGCAGATCTAACCGGGACAGCTCACTCTTGAACTATGGCTACACCTTC. Amino acid sequence: CASRSNRDSSLLNYGYTF.

The V call is TRBV6-6, the J call TRBJ1-2, with D unclear. CDR3 length: 14 residues. Trimming took off 2 bases at V and 4 bases at J, with 11 bases between the two ends. CDR1 is MNHNY and CDR2 is SVGAGI in the germline V gene (reference sequence). The CDR3 region is CASSYDGPTYGYTF. The DNA for the CDR3 is TGTGCCAGCAGTTACGACGGACCTACCTATGGCTACACCTTC.

V usage is TRBV27 and J usage is TRBJ1-2; 9 bases are shared with TRBD1. Germline CDR1 MNHEY, CDR2 SMNVEV (reference sequence). The CDR3 is 14 residues long. V was clipped by 6 bases and J by 6 bases; unmatched bases: 8. In nucleotides, the CDR3 is TGTGCCAGCAGCACGCCCGGGACAGGGCATGGCTACACCTTC. This translates into CASSTPGTGHGYTF.

This rearrangement joins TRBV6-5 to TRBJ2-5; 8 bases align to TRBD1. The CDR3 spans 15 residues. Trimming at V came to 6 bases and at J to 2 bases, leaving 8 bases not matched to a gene. Germline-derived CDR1 and CDR2 are MNHEY and SVGAGI. The CDR3: CASRPPGTGQETQYF. The CDR3, as DNA: TGTGCCAGCAGGCCACCGGGGACAGGTCAAGAGACCCAGTACTTC.

The rearrangement links TRBV9 to TRBJ2-3; D possibly corresponds to TRBD1 (5 bases). CDR3 length equals 16 residues. The V gene lost 6 bases and the J gene lost 0 bases, with 17 bases spanning the gap. Germline-derived CDR1 and CDR2 are SGDLS and YYNGEE. CDR3 protein: CASTPNTGHSTDTQYF. The DNA for the CDR3 is TGTGCCAGCACCCCAAACACAGGTCATAGCACAGATACGCAGTATTTT.

The sample holds one count of this clone. The rearrangement joins TRBV5-1 to TRBJ1-2, with unresolved D. Germline V gene lookup returns CDR1 SGHRS and CDR2 YFSETQ. Trimming removed 2 bases from V and 0 bases from J, with 20 bases in between. The CDR3 spans 18 residues. The CDR3 reads CASSFGVAPYEANYGYTF. The CDR3 region has the DNA TGCGCCAGCAGCTTTGGAGTGGCACCTTATGAAGCTAACTATGGCTACACCTTC.

This clone was recorded a few times. The chain links TRBV4-3 to TRBJ1-6; D is unclear. Trimming stripped 1 base from V and 1 base from J, with 8 bases between. CDR1 and CDR2 from the germline V gene are LGHNA and YSLEER. The length of the CDR3 is 16 residues. CDR3 amino acids: CASSQGGQSYNSPLHF. For the CDR3, the DNA is TGCGCCAGCAGCCAAGGTGGGCAGTCCTATAATTCACCCCTCCACTTT.